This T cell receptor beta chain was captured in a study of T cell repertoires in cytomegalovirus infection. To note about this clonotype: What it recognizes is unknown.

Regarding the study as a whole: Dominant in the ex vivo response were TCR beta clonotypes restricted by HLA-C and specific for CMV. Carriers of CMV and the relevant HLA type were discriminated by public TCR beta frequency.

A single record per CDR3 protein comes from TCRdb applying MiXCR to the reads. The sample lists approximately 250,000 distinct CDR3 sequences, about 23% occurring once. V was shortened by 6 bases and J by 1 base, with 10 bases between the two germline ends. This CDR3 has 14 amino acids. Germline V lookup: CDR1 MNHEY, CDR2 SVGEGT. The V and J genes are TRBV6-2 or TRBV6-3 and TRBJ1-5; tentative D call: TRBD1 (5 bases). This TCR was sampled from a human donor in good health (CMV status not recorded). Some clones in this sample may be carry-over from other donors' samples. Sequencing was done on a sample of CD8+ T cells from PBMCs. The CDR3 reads CASSNWGSNQPQHF. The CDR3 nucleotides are TGTGCCAGCAGCAACTGGGGGAGCAATCAGCCCCAGCATTTT.